The sequence of this T cell receptor beta chain was determined in a study of blood T cell repertoires in COVID-19. On the study more broadly: There were acute and convalescent COVID-19 samples, and they came from the United States, Italy and Spain. T cells, B-cell-depleted T cells, or PBMCs provided the cDNA or gDNA that served as material.

Original analysis: Nucleated cell number was recorded as an estimate derived from reference gene primer amplification. The method was immunoSEQ multiplex PCR; TCRdb's version includes in-frame clones alone and lacks a portion of them. For V, J and clone size, that table is used; D and trimming come from the DNA. The sample carries 90,000 to 100,000 clones, around 83% recorded once. The CDR3 consists of 15 residues. The germline V gene encodes CDR1 LNHNV and CDR2 YYDKDF (reference sequence). V lost 5 bases to trimming and J lost 4 bases, with 17 bases between them. The specimen sequenced was peripheral blood. The rearrangement uses TRBV15 and TRBJ2-5; possible D gene TRBD2, 5 bases. The sequence came from a man aged 60 to 75 with acute or convalescent COVID-19. DNA of the CDR3: TGTGCCACCAGCTCCCCGGTGGAGGTGGGAGAGACCCAGTACTTC. It translates to CATSSPVEVGETQYF.